Here is one T cell receptor beta chain with its context. Its target is not known. CDR1 is MNHEY, CDR2 SMNVEV, per germline (reference sequence). The CDR3 consists of 13 residues. V was trimmed by 4 bases and J by 5 bases, leaving 11 bases between them. This record comes from a study of T-cell reconstitution after alpha-beta-depleted transplantation in children. General study points: Several patients had high TCRbeta diversity at day 60; it came from surviving recipient T cells and thymic progenitors. T cells produced anew were the main source of T-cell counts and diversity one year after transplant. In patients about two months after transplant, alpha-beta T cells reportedly arose from several hundred expanded graft clones.

As it was prepared, the TCRbeta library received unique molecular identifiers. MiXCR was run by TCRdb on the PCR reads, yielding one entry per CDR3 protein. In the table there are approximately 120,000 distinct CDR3 sequences, around a tenth of which are singletons. The V call is TRBV27, the J call TRBJ2-5; D is tentatively TRBD1 or TRBD2 (6 bases each). This sample comprised PBMCs, mostly from graft donor cells, obtained 180 days after TCRalphabeta/CD19-depleted stem cell transplant. The sequence was obtained from a girl in the first two years of life who had a stem cell transplant for combined immunodeficiency, so the T cells may come from the graft donor. The DNA of the CDR3 is TGTGCCAGCAGTTGGAGGGGGTGGGAGACCCAGTACTTC. This translates into CASSWRGWETQYF.